One sample yielded the 5 T cell receptor beta chains listed below, sequenced in a study of blood T cell repertoires in COVID-19. Assay: immunoSEQ multiplex PCR; the TCRdb copy retains only in-frame clones and omits some. The data show fewer than 250,000 clones, about 77% seen once. The sequenced sample was PBMCs or T cells enriched from blood (not recorded which). Receptors originate from a woman in her fifties or sixties with acute COVID-19.

The chain joins TRBV4-1 to TRBJ2-1, with TRBD2 matching over 7 bases. CDR3 length equals 14 residues. Germline lookup yields CDR1 MGHRA and CDR2 YSYEKL. The junction had 8 bases not matched to a gene; V was cut back by 6 bases and J by 6 bases. For the CDR3, the DNA is TGCGCCAGCAGTCGACTAGCTGACATCAATGAGCAGTTCTTC. This gives the protein CASSRLADINEQFF.

Regarding this clone: Other DNA sequences of this sample code for an identical CDR3. V usage is TRBV19 and J usage is TRBJ1-1; tentatively, D is TRBD1 (5 bases). V lost 7 bases and J 2 bases, leaving 11 bases between the germline ends. Germline V gives CDR1 LNHDA, CDR2 SQIVND (reference sequence). The CDR3 length is 13 residues. The CDR3 DNA sequence: TGTGCCAGTATTCCCGACAGAAACACTGAAGCTTTCTTT. Amino acid sequence: CASIPDRNTEAFF.

The table lists this clone with a few counts. The chain employs TRBV25-1 and TRBJ2-1; D possibly corresponds to TRBD1 (5 bases). The CDR3 is 18 residues long. The V and J ends lost 1 base and 4 bases respectively, with 20 bases between them. Germline CDR1 is MGHDK and CDR2 is SYGVNS. CDR3 nucleotide sequence: TGTGCCAGCAGTGAATTACTGAACAGGCAAGGGCAATACAATGAGCAGTTCTTC. It encodes CASSELLNRQGQYNEQFF.

The chain has TRBV5-6 and TRBJ1-4, with D hard to call. V was pared by 2 bases and J by 8 bases, with 13 bases between. The germline gives CDR1 SGHDT, CDR2 YYEEEE. The CDR3 sequence is 14 residues long. The CDR3 DNA sequence: TGTGCCAGCAGCTTCAAGTGGGCACGGGAAAAACTGTTTTTT. Encoded protein: CASSFKWAREKLFF.

The chain is built from TRBV6-5 and TRBJ1-6; D gene unclear. Per germline, CDR1 MNHEY and CDR2 SVGAGI. V was trimmed by 0 bases and J by 7 bases, leaving 13 bases between them. There are 16 residues in the CDR3. This CDR3 is CASSYSLGGFNSPLHF. The CDR3 DNA reads TGTGCCAGCAGTTACTCGTTGGGAGGTTTCAATTCACCCCTCCACTTT.